This paragraph reports one T cell receptor (beta chain). This sample was taken from a study of blood T cell repertoires in COVID-19. In the study overall: In each case, the material was cDNA or gDNA derived from T cells, B-cell-depleted T cells, or PBMCs.

In the authors' workflow: Using reference gene primer amplification, nucleated cell counts were estimated. Method: immunoSEQ multiplex PCR; TCRdb's copy keeps in-frame clones and lacks some. V, J and clone size are taken as reported in that table, and D and trimming were inferred from the DNA itself. The sample includes roughly 82,000 clones, 83% of them seen just once. The sequence was collected from an older woman with acute or convalescent COVID-19. Sequenced sample: peripheral blood.

The CDR3 DNA follows: TGTGCTAGTGGGCGTTGGACAGGGGGCGGTGGAGGCAATCAGCCCCAGCATTTT. This sequence encodes CASGRWTGGGGGNQPQHF. This rearrangement joins TRBV12-5 to TRBJ1-5; the match to TRBD1 covers 11 bases. Germline lookup yields CDR1 LGHNT and CDR2 FRNRAP. The CDR3 is 18 residues long. Trimming took 6 bases from V and 2 from J; bases not matched to a gene: 12. Complete variable domain (other parts from reference TRBV12-5 and TRBJ1-5): DARVTQTPRHKVTEMGQEVTMRCQPILGHNTVFWYRQTMMQGLELLAYFRNRAPLDDSGMPKDRFSAEMPDATLATLKIQPSEPRDSAVYFCASGRWTGGGGGNQPQHFGDGTRLSIL.